A single sample gave rise to the 26 T cell receptor beta chains below, sequenced in a study of beta chain features in type 1 diabetes. The authors reverse transcribed all of the isolated RNA, so sequencing captured expressed TCRB transcripts. The protocol was immunoSEQ multiplex PCR, while the TCRdb copy is restricted to in-frame clones and leaves out a portion. The sample consists of roughly 290,000 clones, 7% to 9% of them appearing once. Sequencing was performed on central memory CD4+ T cells from blood. These receptors all come from a woman aged 18-29 years in good health.

The chain carries TRBV15 and TRBJ1-5; 8 positions agree with TRBD1. This CDR3 has 16 amino acids. The trim removed 3 bases at V and 2 bases at J, leaving 6 bases unmatched. Germline lookup yields CDR1 LNHNV and CDR2 YYDKDF (reference sequence). CDR3 in amino acids: CATSRSAGGGNQPQHF. The CDR3 bases are TGTGCCACCAGCAGGTCGGCAGGGGGCGGCAATCAGCCCCAGCATTTT.

There are many counts of this clone. This chain links TRBV9 with TRBJ2-5, with D unclear. The V end lost 4 bases, the J end lost 1 base, and 8 bases lay between the germline ends. The germline V gene encodes CDR1 SGDLS and CDR2 YYNGEE. The CDR3 runs to 13 residues. CDR3 sequence (DNA): TGTGCCAGCAGCTGGGCAGGCCAAGAGACCCAGTACTTC. It is translated as CASSWAGQETQYF.

This clone occurred a few times. The chain couples TRBV15 to TRBJ2-1; tentative D call: TRBD1 (6 bases). Trimming removed 0 bases at V and 12 bases at J, with 15 bases between. The CDR3 has 14 amino acids. Germline loops: CDR1 LNHNV, CDR2 YYDKDF (reference sequence). In DNA form, the CDR3 reads TGTGCCACCAGCAGAGAACTAACAGGGAAAGGGCAGTTCTTC. This sequence encodes CATSRELTGKGQFF.

In this sample, this clone turned up many times. The chain combines TRBV7-2 with TRBJ2-5; D could derive from TRBD1 or TRBD2 (6 bases each). V was shortened by 7 bases and J by 5 bases, with 17 bases between the two germline ends. The CDR3 length is 14 residues. Germline V gene data show CDR1 as SGHTA and CDR2 as FQGNSA. CDR3 residues: CASTRRGARETQYF. CDR3 DNA sequence: TGTGCCAGCACCCGAAGGGGGGCAAGGGAGACCCAGTACTTC.

This clone was seen more than once but under ten times. J is TRBJ1-1 and V is TRBV20-1, with D unclear. Germline V lookup: CDR1 DFQATT, CDR2 SNEGSKA (reference sequence). This CDR3 has 11 residues. The CDR3 spells CIAVRHTEAFF. The CDR3 bases are TGCATCGCGGTGAGGCACACTGAAGCTTTCTTT.

The chain is built from TRBV6-6 and TRBJ2-7; 13 nucleotides align to TRBD2. This CDR3 has 16 residues. CDR1 is MNHNY, CDR2 SVGAGI, per germline (reference sequence). Trimming removed 2 bases from V and 4 bases from J; junction bases left unmatched: 5. CDR3 in amino acids: CASSYGRTSGGYEQYV. The DNA of the CDR3 is TGTGCCAGCAGTTACGGAAGGACTAGCGGGGGTTACGAGCAGTACGTC.

This clone was detected a few times. The gene calls are TRBV7-9 and TRBJ2-3, with 10 bases identical to TRBD2. With 5 bases clipped from V and 3 bases from J, the junction kept 8 bases outside the gene matches. The CDR3 runs 16 residues. Germline V gene sequence: CDR1 SEHNR, CDR2 FQNEAQ (reference sequence). The CDR3 region has the DNA TGTGCCAGCAGCCAAAGCCTAGCGGGAGCGACAGATACGCAGTATTTT. Translation gives CASSQSLAGATDTQYF.

DNA of the CDR3: TGTGCCAGCAGCCAAGTACGACAGCCTACCCTTTCCGGCTACACCTTC. Translation: CASSQVRQPTLSGYTF. The chain employs TRBV14 and TRBJ1-2; tentative D call: TRBD1 (5 bases). The V gene's germline CDR1 is SGHDN and CDR2 FVKESK. V lost 1 base and J lost 8, with 20 bases in between. This CDR3 has 16 residues.

The chain employs TRBV6-5 and TRBJ1-2; D uncertain. The CDR3 totals 13 residues. CDR1 is MNHEY and CDR2 is SVGAGI in the germline V gene. V was trimmed by 7 bases and J by 4 bases, leaving 13 bases between them. The CDR3 DNA is TGTGCCAGCAAGCCGGACGGCCGCTATGGCTACACCTTC. Translation: CASKPDGRYGYTF.

This clone was counted between two and nine times. This chain connects TRBV21-1 to TRBJ2-7; the D call of TRBD1 is as the table states it, not checked on the DNA. TRBV21-1 is designated a pseudogene. The CDR3 runs to 15 residues. The CDR3 loop reads CASSNVTGALYEQYV. CDR3 in DNA: TGTGCCAGCAGCAATGTGACAGGGGCTCTCTACGAGCAGTACGTC.

The CDR3 loop reads CASTQGQGIYGYTF. The CDR3 DNA reads as TGTGCCAGCACCCAGGGACAGGGCATCTATGGCTACACCTTC. The chain uses TRBV2 and TRBJ1-2; 9 nucleotides align to TRBD1. The V segment lost 7 bases and the J segment 4 bases; nucleotides outside the gene matches: 7. This CDR3 spans 14 amino acids. Per germline, CDR1 SNHLY and CDR2 FYNNEI.

This clone was detected a few times. J is TRBJ2-5 and V is TRBV7-3; D is perhaps TRBD1 or TRBD2 (6 bases each). The CDR3 has 16 residues. The V gene's germline CDR1 is SGHTA and CDR2 FQGTGA. The germline V and J ends were trimmed by 5 bases and 7 bases, with 23 bases remaining between them. The CDR3 DNA sequence: TGTGCCAGCAGCACACAACCGGGGGCCGAACAGGGGACCCAGTACTTC. Its translation: CASSTQPGAEQGTQYF.

This clone has a handful of counts. The V call is TRBV29-1, the J call TRBJ1-2; D gene uncertain. CDR1 and CDR2 from the germline V gene are SQVTM and ANQGSEA. The CDR3 covers 12 residues. V dropped 4 bases and J dropped 2 bases, with 8 bases sitting between them. CDR3 nucleotide sequence: TGCAGCGTTGGAATGGGAAACTATGGCTACACCTTC. Translating it yields CSVGMGNYGYTF.

J is TRBJ2-5 and V is TRBV18; no definite D call. Trimming took off 2 bases at V and 5 bases at J, with 12 bases between the two ends. Germline-derived CDR1 and CDR2 are KGHSH and LQKENI. The CDR3 covers 14 residues. CDR3 bases: TGTGCCAGCTCACCATCTAAGGAAGGGGAGACCCAGTACTTC. It translates to CASSPSKEGETQYF.

In regard to this clone: Other DNA sequences in the sample encode the same CDR3. The J gene is TRBJ2-1, the V gene TRBV19; D gene uncertain. The CDR3 extends over 11 amino acids. Trimming shortened V by 2 bases and J by 7 bases, and 3 bases separated the two germline ends. Germline loops: CDR1 LNHDA, CDR2 SQIVND (reference sequence). The CDR3 DNA is TGTGCCAGTAGTATACGAAATGAGCAGTTCTTC. Translation gives CASSIRNEQFF.

On this clone itself: The sample carries other DNA sequences with the same CDR3. The chain combines TRBV9 with TRBJ2-3, with D unresolved. V dropped 2 bases and J dropped 3 bases, with 7 bases sitting between them. The CDR3 loop spans 13 amino acids. The germline V gene has CDR1 SGDLS and CDR2 YYNGEE. CDR3 coding DNA: TGTGCCAGCAGCGTTACCCTTACAGATACGCAGTATTTT. This translates into CASSVTLTDTQYF.

The chain joins TRBV6-6 to TRBJ1-2; TRBD1 is a possible D gene (6 bases). The CDR3 runs to 13 residues. Trimming stripped 6 bases from V and 4 bases from J, with 12 bases between. Germline CDR1 and CDR2: MNHNY and SVGAGI (reference sequence). The CDR3 is CASSVLDSYGYTF. DNA for the CDR3: TGTGCCAGCAGCGTTCTGGACAGCTATGGCTACACCTTC.

This chain links TRBV30 with TRBJ2-7; 8 positions agree with TRBD1. CDR3 length equals 12 residues. Germline CDR1 and CDR2: GTSNPN and SVGIG (reference sequence). Trimming cost V 1 base and J 4 bases; bases outside gene matches: 0. CDR3: CAWSGTGYEQYF. The CDR3 DNA sequence: TGTGCCTGGAGTGGGACAGGGTACGAGCAGTACTTC.

Comments on this clone: This may come from a read error, since a much larger clone is one base off. The rearrangement joins TRBV14 to TRBJ2-7, with 9 nucleotides matching TRBD2. This CDR3 region has 13 residues. The V gene's germline CDR1 is SGHDN and CDR2 FVKESK. V was clipped by 8 bases and J by 6 bases; unmatched bases: 8. The CDR3 loop reads CASGAGTSSEQYF. The CDR3 nucleotides are TGTGCCAGCGGCGCCGGGACTAGCAGCGAGCAGTACTTC. The whole variable domain, filled in from reference TRBV14 and TRBJ2-7, reads EAGVTQFPSHSVIEKGQTVTLRCDPISGHDNLYWYRRVMGKEIKFLLHFVKESKQDESGMPNNRFLAERTGGTYSTLKVQPAELEDSGVYFCASGAGTSSEQYFGPGTRLTVT.

The chain is built from TRBV6-6 and TRBJ1-5, with D uncertain. Germline values: CDR1 MNHNY, CDR2 SVGAGI (reference sequence). The CDR3 length is 14 residues. V was shortened by 1 base and J by 4 bases, with 8 bases between the two germline ends. Here the CDR3 DNA reads TGTGCCAGCAGTTACTTGGCGGGGAATCAGCCCCAGCATTTT. This translates into CASSYLAGNQPQHF.

This rearrangement joins TRBV5-1 to TRBJ2-2; a weak D match, TRBD1 (5 bases). The germline V and J ends were trimmed by 4 bases and 4 bases, with 14 bases remaining between them. The CDR3 loop spans 15 amino acids. Per germline, CDR1 SGHRS and CDR2 YFSETQ. The CDR3 coding sequence is TGCGCCAGCAGCCGCAGCCCCCAGGGCACCGGGGAGCTGTTTTTT. Amino acids: CASSRSPQGTGELFF.

This clone was counted at least ten times. The chain combines TRBV1 with TRBJ2-7; the listed D gene, TRBD1, was not tested against the DNA. TRBV1 is assigned pseudogene status. This CDR3 has 15 amino acids. CDR3 in DNA: TGCACCAGCAGCCACCAAGGAAGGGGCCCCTACGAGCAGTACGTC. It specifies CTSSHQGRGPYEQYV.

This clone was seen a few times. The chain has TRBV7-8 and TRBJ2-7, with D perhaps TRBD1 (6 bases). The V gene lost 0 bases and the J gene lost 1 base, with 13 bases spanning the gap. The CDR3 contains 16 residues. CDR1 and CDR2 (germline): SGHVS, FQNEAQ. CDR3 sequence reads: CASSLAPRGSSYEQYV. In DNA form, the CDR3 reads TGTGCCAGCAGCTTAGCCCCCAGGGGAAGTTCCTACGAGCAGTACGTC.

This clone was observed a handful of times. The chain is built from TRBV15 and TRBJ1-1; 9 bases map to TRBD1. Per the germline V gene, CDR1 is LNHNV and CDR2 is YYDKDF (reference sequence). The CDR3 runs to 14 residues. The V gene end was trimmed by 6 bases and the J gene end by 4 bases; junction bases not matched to a gene: 6. CDR3 sequence reads: CATRRDRAGTEAFF. The CDR3 coding sequence is TGTGCCACCAGAAGGGACAGGGCCGGCACTGAAGCTTTCTTT.

This clone was seen a handful of times. The rearrangement links TRBV7-3 to TRBJ2-1, with TRBD2 identical over 7 bases. The CDR3 extends over 14 amino acids. Germline V CDR1 and CDR2: SGHTA, FQGTGA. V shed 3 bases and J 6 bases; nucleotides not matched to a gene: 5. This chain's CDR3 is CASSLERESNEQFF. In DNA form, the CDR3 reads TGTGCCAGCAGCTTGGAGCGGGAATCCAATGAGCAGTTCTTC.

The chain's CDR3 is CASSVAYLGLAGGTGELFF. Written as DNA, the CDR3 is TGTGCCAGCAGCGTAGCCTACTTAGGACTAGCGGGTGGCACCGGGGAGCTGTTTTTT. This chain joins TRBV9 and TRBJ2-2; 11 nucleotides match TRBD2. Per the germline V gene, CDR1 is SGDLS and CDR2 is YYNGEE. The junction had 11 bases not matched to a gene; V was cut back by 0 bases and J by 4 bases. The CDR3 totals 19 residues. The full variable domain, in which reference TRBV9 and TRBJ2-2 provide the parts outside the CDR3, is DSGVTQTPKHLITATGQRVTLRCSPRSGDLSVYWYQQSLDQGLQFLIQYYNGEERAKGNILERFSAQQFPDLHSELNLSSLELGDSALYFCASSVAYLGLAGGTGELFFGEGSRLTVL.